Shown below are 27 T cell receptor beta chains from a single sample sequenced in a study of OX40 agonist ivuxolimab in advanced cancers. TCRdb's copy holds only in-frame clones and misses some; the assay was immunoSEQ multiplex PCR. The data show fewer than 85,000 clones, with 70% to 90% seen just once and 0.65% to 0.9% held by the top ten. The sequencing used CD4+ or CD8+ T cells sorted from blood, collected in a trial of the OX40 agonist ivuxolimab. The receptors stem from an adult with an advanced solid tumor such as melanoma, head and neck, liver or kidney cancer.

The chain carries TRBV28 and TRBJ1-1, with D perhaps TRBD1 (6 bases). Looked up from germline, CDR1 is MDHEN and CDR2 is SYDVKM. This CDR3 has 13 residues. V lost 6 bases, J lost 6 bases, and 14 bases lay in between. This CDR3 reads CASSFGGRAEAFF. The DNA for the CDR3 is TGTGCCAGCAGCTTTGGGGGGCGGGCTGAAGCTTTCTTT.

This chain's CDR3 is CASSVGRQGNTEAFF. The CDR3 DNA is TGTGCCAGCAGCGTAGGTCGGCAGGGGAACACTGAAGCTTTCTTT. The chain combines TRBV9 with TRBJ1-1, with D perhaps matching TRBD1 (5 bases). The CDR3 is 15 residues long. Germline-derived CDR1 and CDR2 are SGDLS and YYNGEE. V shed 0 bases and J shed 1 base, with 10 bases lying between them.

This clone was picked up a small number of times. V is TRBV6-4 and J is TRBJ2-3; 7 positions match TRBD2. The CDR3 consists of 18 residues. With V trimmed by 2 bases and J by 5 bases, 16 bases remained unmatched. Germline CDR1 reads MRHNA; CDR2 reads SNTAGT. The CDR3 nucleotides are TGTGCCAGCAGTGACGTGGACGCGTGGCGGGAGTGGGTAGATACGCAGTATTTT. It codes for CASSDVDAWREWVDTQYF.

The gene calls are TRBV18 and TRBJ2-1; D uncertain. V was shortened by 3 bases and J by 5 bases, with 8 bases between the two germline ends. The germline CDR1 and CDR2 sequences are KGHSH and LQKENI. This CDR3 is 13 amino acids long. CDR3 loop: CASSPGEDNEQFF. CDR3 nucleotides: TGTGCCAGCTCACCCGGCGAAGACAATGAGCAGTTCTTC.

V gene TRBV7-9 combines with J gene TRBJ1-4; D is unclear. CDR3 length: 12 residues. CDR1 is SEHNR and CDR2 is FQNEAQ in the germline V gene (reference sequence). Trimming stripped 1 base from V and 7 bases from J, with 4 bases between. Here the CDR3 DNA reads TGTGCCAGCAGCTTAGATGCTGAAAAACTGTTTTTT. This gives the protein CASSLDAEKLFF.

V gene TRBV7-9 combines with J gene TRBJ2-3; no clear D. V lost 5 bases, J lost 2 bases, and 5 bases lay in between. Germline values: CDR1 SEHNR, CDR2 FQNEAQ (reference sequence). The CDR3 runs 12 residues. CDR3 residues: CASSTNTDTQYF. CDR3 DNA: TGTGCCAGCAGCACCAACACAGATACGCAGTATTTT. The variable domain in full, with the rest retrieved from reference TRBV7-9 and TRBJ2-3, is DTGVSQNPRHKITKRGQNVTFRCDPISEHNRLYWYRQTLGQGPEFLTYFQNEAQLEKSRLLSDRFSAERPKGSFSTLEIQRTEQGDSAMYLCASSTNTDTQYFGPGTRLTVL.

As for this clone: Within the sample, other DNA sequences also encode this same CDR3. This rearrangement joins TRBV9 to TRBJ2-3; possible D gene TRBD2, 5 bases. This CDR3 spans 15 amino acids. CDR1 is SGDLS and CDR2 is YYNGEE in the germline V gene. Trimming left V 0 bases short and J 0 bases short, with 8 bases between. The CDR3, as DNA: TGTGCCAGCAGCGTAGGGGCGGGCAGCACAGATACGCAGTATTTT. It codes for CASSVGAGSTDTQYF.

V usage is TRBV5-1 and J usage is TRBJ2-1, with 11 bases lining up with TRBD2. CDR3 length: 15 residues. Germline V gives CDR1 SGHRS, CDR2 YFSETQ. J gave up 8 bases and V 3 bases, and 7 bases lay outside the gene matches. The CDR3 region is CASSSRLAGRHEQFF. The CDR3, as DNA: TGCGCCAGCAGCTCCCGACTAGCGGGGCGTCATGAGCAGTTCTTC.

The chain employs TRBV5-1 and TRBJ1-1; D unclear. V was trimmed by 3 bases and J by 4 bases, leaving 10 bases between them. The CDR3 covers 13 residues. Looked up from germline, CDR1 is SGHRS and CDR2 is YFSETQ. Here the CDR3 DNA reads TGCGCCAGCAGCTCCCTCGCGGGCACTGAAGCTTTCTTT. Amino acids: CASSSLAGTEAFF.

V and J are TRBV4-1 and TRBJ2-5, with 10 bases fitting TRBD2. J lost 5 bases, V lost 3 bases, and 9 bases had no gene match. This CDR3 contains 16 residues. The germline CDR1 and CDR2 sequences are MGHRA and YSYEKL. The CDR3 reads CASSQSSGGLGETQYF. The CDR3 coding sequence is TGCGCCAGCAGCCAGTCTAGCGGGGGTTTGGGGGAGACCCAGTACTTC.

This chain links TRBV30 with TRBJ2-7; D is unresolved. Germline V gene sequence: CDR1 GTSNPN, CDR2 SVGIG (reference sequence). This CDR3 comprises 11 residues. With 2 bases removed from V and 0 bases from J, the gap between germline ends came to 2 bases. The CDR3 bases are TGTGCCTGGAGTCTCTCCTACGAGCAGTACTTC. It encodes CAWSLSYEQYF.

Concerning this clone itself: Lacking the conserved final phenylalanine or tryptophan, this CDR3 likely reflects a read error. No DNA is shown, since the ends of the CDR3 on it are uncertain; the CDR3 is the one TCRdb lists. The chain couples TRBV10-1 to TRBJ1-1; the DNA was not used to check the table's D call, TRBD1. Germline values: CDR1 WNHNN, CDR2 SYGVQD (reference sequence). The CDR3 is 11 amino acids in total, end residues counted. The CDR3 reads CASRCSSVHPG.

The chain links TRBV7-9 to TRBJ2-3; 10 bases fit TRBD1. Trimming cost V 4 bases and J 4 bases; bases outside gene matches: 2. CDR1 is SEHNR and CDR2 is FQNEAQ in the germline V gene (reference sequence). The CDR3 spans 14 residues. CDR3 sequence reads: CASSSGTGADTQYF. In DNA, the CDR3 is TGTGCCAGCAGCTCGGGGACAGGGGCAGATACGCAGTATTTT.

J is TRBJ2-5 and V is TRBV4-1; no definite D call. This CDR3 spans 16 amino acids. V shed 3 bases and J shed 4 bases, with 18 bases lying between them. Germline V gene sequence: CDR1 MGHRA, CDR2 YSYEKL. This CDR3 reads CASSQTAGPWGETQYF. Here the CDR3 DNA reads TGCGCCAGCAGCCAGACGGCTGGACCCTGGGGAGAGACCCAGTACTTC.

V is TRBV4-3 and J is TRBJ1-1; D unresolved. V dropped 1 base and J dropped 2 bases, with 8 bases sitting between them. Germline lookup yields CDR1 LGHNA and CDR2 YSLEER. This CDR3 is 14 amino acids long. CDR3 amino acids: CASSQARGNTEAFF. CDR3 DNA sequence: TGCGCCAGCAGCCAAGCCAGAGGAAACACTGAAGCTTTCTTT.

The rearrangement joins TRBV2 to TRBJ2-5; 8 bases line up with TRBD2. The J call may be faulty, since TRBJ2-7 better matches the DNA end. The CDR3 runs 14 residues. The germline gives CDR1 SNHLY, CDR2 FYNNEI. The CDR3 sequence is CASSLAGGPYEQYF. The CDR3 DNA reads TGTGCCAGCAGCCTAGCGGGCGGACCCTACGAGCAGTACTTC.

V usage is TRBV6-5 and J usage is TRBJ1-5; possibly TRBD1 for D (6 bases). Trimming shortened V by 11 bases and J by 0 bases, and 11 bases separated the two germline ends. Germline CDR1 reads MNHEY; CDR2 reads SVGAGI. The CDR3 runs 13 residues. The CDR3, as DNA: TGTGCCGCGGGGGGCTATAGCAATCAGCCCCAGCATTTT. It encodes CAAGGYSNQPQHF.

This rearrangement joins TRBV5-1 to TRBJ2-7; TRBD2 matches at 15 bases. Germline V gene data show CDR1 as SGHRS and CDR2 as YFSETQ. The ends lost 4 bases at V and 7 bases at J; junction bases unmatched: 9. The CDR3 loop spans 16 amino acids. The CDR3 region is CASSATGLAGGPEQYF. In nucleotides, the CDR3 is TGCGCCAGCAGCGCCACCGGACTAGCGGGAGGGCCTGAGCAGTACTTC.

The V call is TRBV7-2, the J call TRBJ2-7, with 8 bases that match TRBD1. Per germline, CDR1 SGHTA and CDR2 FQGNSA. This CDR3 contains 14 residues. V was clipped by 4 bases and J by 0 bases; unmatched bases: 2. In nucleotides, the CDR3 is TGTGCCAGCAGCTGGACAGGGACCTCCTACGAGCAGTACTTC. Its translation is CASSWTGTSYEQYF.

The CDR3 sequence is CASSVTGGLGYTF. The CDR3 DNA sequence: TGTGCCAGCAGCGTCACAGGGGGACTGGGCTACACCTTC. V and J are TRBV14 and TRBJ1-2; 8 positions match TRBD1. J gave up 8 bases and V 5 bases, and 7 bases lay outside the gene matches. Germline V lookup: CDR1 SGHDN, CDR2 FVKESK. The CDR3 has 13 residues.

This chain uses TRBV6-6 with TRBJ2-1; 8 positions match TRBD2. CDR3 length: 16 residues. After removal of 3 bases from V and 6 bases from J, the junction contained 10 bases not matched to a gene. Germline V CDR1 and CDR2: MNHNY, SVGAGI (reference sequence). The CDR3 sequence: CASSYFYSGTPNEQFF. As DNA, the CDR3 is TGTGCCAGCAGTTATTTCTATAGCGGGACTCCCAATGAGCAGTTCTTC.

The rearrangement joins TRBV6-5 to TRBJ1-2; 9 bases agree with TRBD1. CDR1 is MNHEY and CDR2 is SVGAGI in the germline V gene. This CDR3 contains 13 residues. After removal of 6 bases from V and 6 bases from J, the junction contained 5 bases not matched to a gene. CDR3: CASRLDRGDGYTF. CDR3 DNA sequence: TGTGCCAGCAGACTGGACAGGGGCGATGGCTACACCTTC.

The CDR3 region has the DNA TGTGCCAGCAGCCGGGATCTCGGGGAGACCCAGTACTTC. Translated: CASSRDLGETQYF. The rearrangement uses TRBV5-4 and TRBJ2-5; tentatively, D is TRBD2 (5 bases). Germline lookup yields CDR1 SGHNT and CDR2 YYREEE (reference sequence). Trimming left V 4 bases short and J 5 bases short, with 12 bases between. This CDR3 contains 13 residues.

The chain joins TRBV7-8 to TRBJ1-4, with 9 bases matching TRBD1. This CDR3 region has 18 residues. After removal of 5 bases from V and 0 bases from J, the junction contained 10 bases not matched to a gene. Per the germline V gene, CDR1 is SGHVS and CDR2 is FQNEAQ. The CDR3 loop reads CASSLGQGSIATNEKLFF. The CDR3 region has the DNA TGTGCCAGCAGCCTGGGACAGGGATCAATAGCAACTAATGAAAAACTGTTTTTT.

The chain recombines TRBV4-3 with TRBJ2-7; D remains ambiguous. V lost 0 bases and J 3 bases, leaving 6 bases between the germline ends. Germline CDR1 and CDR2: LGHNA and YSLEER. The CDR3 spans 13 residues. CDR3 sequence: CASSQDLHYEQYF. The CDR3 DNA follows: TGCGCCAGCAGCCAAGACCTCCACTACGAGCAGTACTTC.

The rearrangement uses TRBV29-1 and TRBJ1-5, with 10 bases that match TRBD1. CDR3 length equals 13 residues. V lost 4 bases, J lost 6 bases, and 3 bases stayed unmatched. Germline CDR1 reads SQVTM; CDR2 reads ANQGSEA. As DNA, the CDR3 is TGCAGCGTTGCGACAGGGGGCGGTCAGCCCCAGCATTTT. This translates into CSVATGGGQPQHF.

The chain carries TRBV10-2 and TRBJ1-2; maybe TRBD1 (5 bases). Trimming removed 2 bases from V and 3 bases from J, with 10 bases in between. This CDR3 contains 14 residues. From germline, CDR1 is WSHSY and CDR2 SAAADI. The CDR3 spells CASSEAGRDYGYTF. The DNA of the CDR3 is TGCGCCAGCAGTGAGGCGGGGCGGGACTATGGCTACACCTTC.